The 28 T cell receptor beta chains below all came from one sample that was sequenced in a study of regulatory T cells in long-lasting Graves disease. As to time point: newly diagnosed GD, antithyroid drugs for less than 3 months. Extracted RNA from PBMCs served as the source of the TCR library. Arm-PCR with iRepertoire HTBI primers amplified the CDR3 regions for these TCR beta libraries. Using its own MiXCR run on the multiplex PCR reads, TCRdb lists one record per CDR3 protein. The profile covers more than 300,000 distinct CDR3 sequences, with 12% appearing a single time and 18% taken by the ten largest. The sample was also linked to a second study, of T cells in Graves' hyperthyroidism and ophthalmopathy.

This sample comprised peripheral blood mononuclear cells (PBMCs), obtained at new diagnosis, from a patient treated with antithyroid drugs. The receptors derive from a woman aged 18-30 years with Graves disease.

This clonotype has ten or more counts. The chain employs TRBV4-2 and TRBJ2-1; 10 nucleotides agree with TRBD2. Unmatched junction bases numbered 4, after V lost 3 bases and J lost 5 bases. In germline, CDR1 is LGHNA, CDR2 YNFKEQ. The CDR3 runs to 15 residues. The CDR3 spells CASSHPAGGNNEQFF. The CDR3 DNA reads TGTGCCAGCAGCCACCCAGCGGGGGGGAACAATGAGCAGTTCTTC.

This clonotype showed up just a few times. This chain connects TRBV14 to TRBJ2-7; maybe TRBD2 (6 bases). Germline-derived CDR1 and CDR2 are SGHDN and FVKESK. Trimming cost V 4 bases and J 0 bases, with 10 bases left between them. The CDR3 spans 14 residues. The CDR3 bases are TGTGCCAGCAGCCGACACGGGGGCTCCTACGAGCAGTACTTC. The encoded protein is CASSRHGGSYEQYF.

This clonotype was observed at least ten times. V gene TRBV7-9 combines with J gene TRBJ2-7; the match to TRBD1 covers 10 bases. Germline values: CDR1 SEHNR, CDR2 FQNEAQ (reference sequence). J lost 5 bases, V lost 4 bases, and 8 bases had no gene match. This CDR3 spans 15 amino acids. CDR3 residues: CASSSDRQGANEQYF. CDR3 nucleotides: TGTGCCAGCAGCTCCGATCGACAGGGGGCAAACGAGCAGTACTTC. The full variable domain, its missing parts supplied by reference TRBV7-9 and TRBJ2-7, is DTGVSQNPRHKITKRGQNVTFRCDPISEHNRLYWYRQTLGQGPEFLTYFQNEAQLEKSRLLSDRFSAERPKGSFSTLEIQRTEQGDSAMYLCASSSDRQGANEQYFGPGTRLTVT.

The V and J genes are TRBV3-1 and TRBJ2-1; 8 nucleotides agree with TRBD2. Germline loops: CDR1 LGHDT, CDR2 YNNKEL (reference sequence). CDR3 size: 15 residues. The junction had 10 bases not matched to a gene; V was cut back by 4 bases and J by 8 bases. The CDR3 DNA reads TGTGCCAGCAGCCTAAGAGCGGGGGCTATCCATGAGCAGTTCTTC. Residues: CASSLRAGAIHEQFF.

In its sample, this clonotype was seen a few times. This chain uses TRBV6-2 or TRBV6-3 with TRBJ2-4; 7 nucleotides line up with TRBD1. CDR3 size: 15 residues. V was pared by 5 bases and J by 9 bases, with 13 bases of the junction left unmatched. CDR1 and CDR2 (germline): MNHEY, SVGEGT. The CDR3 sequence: CASSVPGQTRRIQYF. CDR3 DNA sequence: TGTGCCAGCAGTGTCCCGGGACAGACGCGGCGCATTCAGTACTTC.

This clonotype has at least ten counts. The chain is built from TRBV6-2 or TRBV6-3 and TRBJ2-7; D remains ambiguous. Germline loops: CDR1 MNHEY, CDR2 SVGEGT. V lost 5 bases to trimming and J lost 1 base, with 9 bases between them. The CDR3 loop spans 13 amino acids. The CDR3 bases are TGTGCCAGCAGTCATGGACGGTCCTACGAGCAGTACGTC. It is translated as CASSHGRSYEQYV.

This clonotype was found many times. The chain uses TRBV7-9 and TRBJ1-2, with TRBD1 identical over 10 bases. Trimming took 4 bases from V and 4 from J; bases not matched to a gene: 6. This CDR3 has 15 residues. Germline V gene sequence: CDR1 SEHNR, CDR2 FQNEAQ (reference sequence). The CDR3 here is CASSSDRGDGYGYTF. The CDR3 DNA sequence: TGTGCCAGCAGCTCGGACAGGGGGGACGGCTATGGCTACACCTTC.

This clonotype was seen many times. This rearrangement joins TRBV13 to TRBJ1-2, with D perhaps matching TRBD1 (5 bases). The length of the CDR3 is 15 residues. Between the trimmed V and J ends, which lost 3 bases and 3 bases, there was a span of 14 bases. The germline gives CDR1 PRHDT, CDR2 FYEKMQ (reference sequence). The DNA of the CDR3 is TGTGCCAGCAGCTTGGGGCACAGTACCTACTATGGCTACACCTTC. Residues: CASSLGHSTYYGYTF. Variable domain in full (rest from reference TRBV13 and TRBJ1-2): AAGVIQSPRHLIKEKRETATLKCYPIPRHDTVYWYQQGPGQDPQFLISFYEKMQSDKGSIPDRFSAQQFSDYHSELNMSSLELGDSALYFCASSLGHSTYYGYTFGSGTRLTVV.

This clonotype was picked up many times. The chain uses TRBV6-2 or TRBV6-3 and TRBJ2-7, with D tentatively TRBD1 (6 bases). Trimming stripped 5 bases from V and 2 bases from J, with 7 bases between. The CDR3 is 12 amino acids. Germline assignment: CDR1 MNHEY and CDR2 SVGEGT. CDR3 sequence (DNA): TGTGCCAGCAGTGGGGGCCCCTACGAGCAGTACTTC. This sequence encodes CASSGGPYEQYF.

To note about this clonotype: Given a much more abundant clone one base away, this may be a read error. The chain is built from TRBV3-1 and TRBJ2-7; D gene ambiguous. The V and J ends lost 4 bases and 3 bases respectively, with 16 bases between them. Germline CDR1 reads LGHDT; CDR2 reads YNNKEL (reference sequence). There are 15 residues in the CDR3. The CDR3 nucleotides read TGTGCCAGCAGCCCCTTGGGCGGAGCAATCTACGAGCAGTACTTC. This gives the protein CASSPLGGAIYEQYF.

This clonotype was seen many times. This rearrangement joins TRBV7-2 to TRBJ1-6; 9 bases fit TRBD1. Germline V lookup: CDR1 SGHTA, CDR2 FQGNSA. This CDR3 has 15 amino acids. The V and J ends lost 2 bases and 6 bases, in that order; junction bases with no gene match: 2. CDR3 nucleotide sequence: TGTGCCAGCAGCTTACTGGGACAGGGTAATTCACCCCTCCACTTT. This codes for CASSLLGQGNSPLHF.

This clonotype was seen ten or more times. The CDR3 loop is CSASGTGGTGELFF. The CDR3 coding sequence is TGCAGTGCTTCCGGGACGGGTGGTACCGGGGAGCTGTTTTTT. V gene TRBV20-1 combines with J gene TRBJ2-2; D might be TRBD1 or TRBD2, each matching 5 bases. V was cut by 5 bases and J by 5 bases, with 15 bases left in between. This CDR3 region has 14 residues. Per germline, CDR1 DFQATT and CDR2 SNEGSKA (reference sequence).

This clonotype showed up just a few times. CDR3 amino acids: CASSKLRGKNTGELFF. The CDR3 nucleotides are TGTGCCAGCAGCAAACTCCGGGGAAAGAACACCGGGGAGCTGTTTTTT. The chain has TRBV7-9 and TRBJ2-2, with D tentatively TRBD2 (5 bases). The CDR3 length is 16 residues. With 5 bases removed from V and 1 base from J, the gap between germline ends came to 14 bases. Germline V gives CDR1 SEHNR, CDR2 FQNEAQ (reference sequence).

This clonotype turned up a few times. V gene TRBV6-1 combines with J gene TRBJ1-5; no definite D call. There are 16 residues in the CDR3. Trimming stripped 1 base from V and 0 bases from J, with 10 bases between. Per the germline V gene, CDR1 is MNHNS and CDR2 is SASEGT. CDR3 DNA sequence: TGTGCCAGCAGTGAAGGGATGGGTTATAGCAATCAGCCCCAGCATTTT. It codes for CASSEGMGYSNQPQHF.

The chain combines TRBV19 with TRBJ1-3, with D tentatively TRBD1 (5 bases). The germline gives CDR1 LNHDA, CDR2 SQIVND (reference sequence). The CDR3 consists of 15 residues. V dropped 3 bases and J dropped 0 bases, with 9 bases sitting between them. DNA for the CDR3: TGTGCCAGTAGTATCGACAGATACTCTGGAAACACCATATATTTT. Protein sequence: CASSIDRYSGNTIYF.

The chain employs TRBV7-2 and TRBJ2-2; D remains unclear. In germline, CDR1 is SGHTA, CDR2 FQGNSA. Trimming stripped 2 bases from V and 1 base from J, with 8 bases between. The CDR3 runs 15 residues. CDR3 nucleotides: TGTGCCAGCAGCTTATTCCCGGGGAACACCGGGGAGCTGTTTTTT. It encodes CASSLFPGNTGELFF.

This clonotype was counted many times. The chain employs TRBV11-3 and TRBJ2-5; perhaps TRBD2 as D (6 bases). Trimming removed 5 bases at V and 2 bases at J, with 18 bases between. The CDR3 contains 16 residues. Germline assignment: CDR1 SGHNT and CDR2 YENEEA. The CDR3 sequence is CASSTPRGSGQETQYF. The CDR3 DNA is TGTGCCAGCAGCACCCCTCGGGGGAGCGGACAAGAGACCCAGTACTTC.

CDR3 sequence: CSVVAGFAYEQYF. The CDR3, as DNA: TGCAGCGTTGTCGCAGGATTTGCCTACGAGCAGTACTTC. V gene TRBV29-1 combines with J gene TRBJ2-7; D remains unclear. Germline V lookup: CDR1 SQVTM, CDR2 ANQGSEA. The CDR3 has 13 amino acids. Trimming removed 4 bases from V and 2 bases from J, with 12 bases in between.

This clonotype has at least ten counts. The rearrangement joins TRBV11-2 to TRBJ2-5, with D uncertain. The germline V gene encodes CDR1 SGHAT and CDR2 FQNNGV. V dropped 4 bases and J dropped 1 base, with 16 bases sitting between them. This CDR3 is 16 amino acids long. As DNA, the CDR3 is TGTGCCAGCAGCTCGAAGTGGTTCGGTGTCCAAGAGACCCAGTACTTC. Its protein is CASSSKWFGVQETQYF.

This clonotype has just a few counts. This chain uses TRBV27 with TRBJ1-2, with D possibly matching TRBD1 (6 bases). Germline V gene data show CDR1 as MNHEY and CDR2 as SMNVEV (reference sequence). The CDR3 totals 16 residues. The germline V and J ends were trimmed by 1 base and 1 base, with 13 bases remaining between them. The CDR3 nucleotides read TGTGCCAGCAGTTTATTAAGGGACAAACATAACTATGGCTACACCTTC. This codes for CASSLLRDKHNYGYTF.

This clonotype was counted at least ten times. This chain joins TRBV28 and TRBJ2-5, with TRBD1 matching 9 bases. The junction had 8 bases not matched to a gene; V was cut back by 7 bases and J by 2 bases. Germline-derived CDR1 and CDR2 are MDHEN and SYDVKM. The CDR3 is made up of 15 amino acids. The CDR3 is CASTHWDRAQETQYF. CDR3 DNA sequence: TGTGCCAGCACTCACTGGGACAGGGCTCAAGAGACCCAGTACTTC.

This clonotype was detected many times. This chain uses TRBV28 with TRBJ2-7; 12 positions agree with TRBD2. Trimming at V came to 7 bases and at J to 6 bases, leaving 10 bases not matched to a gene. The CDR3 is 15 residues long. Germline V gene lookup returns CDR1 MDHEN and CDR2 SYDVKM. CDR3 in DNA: TGTGCCAGCATCGCAGGAGGGACTAGCGGGTTCGAGCAGTACTTC. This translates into CASIAGGTSGFEQYF. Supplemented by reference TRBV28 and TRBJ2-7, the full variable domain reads DVKVTQSSRYLVKRTGEKVFLECVQDMDHENMFWYRQDPGLGLRLIYFSYDVKMKEKGDIPEGYSVSREKKERFSLILESASTNQTSMYLCASIAGGTSGFEQYFGPGTRLTVT.

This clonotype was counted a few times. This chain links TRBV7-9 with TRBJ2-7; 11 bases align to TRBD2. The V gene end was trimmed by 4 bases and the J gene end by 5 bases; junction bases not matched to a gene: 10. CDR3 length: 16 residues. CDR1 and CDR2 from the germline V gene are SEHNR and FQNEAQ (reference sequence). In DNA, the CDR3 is TGTGCCAGCAGCTCGATAACTAGCGGGAGTGGGAACGAGCAGTACTTC. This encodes CASSSITSGSGNEQYF.

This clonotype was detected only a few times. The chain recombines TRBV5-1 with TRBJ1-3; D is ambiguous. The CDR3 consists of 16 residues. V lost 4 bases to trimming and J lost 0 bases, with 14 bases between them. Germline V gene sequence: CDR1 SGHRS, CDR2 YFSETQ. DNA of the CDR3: TGCGCCAGCAGCCCGGCGGCAGGTCCCTCTGGAAACACCATATATTTT. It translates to CASSPAAGPSGNTIYF.

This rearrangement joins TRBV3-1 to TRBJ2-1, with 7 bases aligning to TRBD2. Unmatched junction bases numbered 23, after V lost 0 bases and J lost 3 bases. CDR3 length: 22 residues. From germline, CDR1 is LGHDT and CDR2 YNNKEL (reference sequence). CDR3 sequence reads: CASSQDFPGGSGAVPGYNEQFF. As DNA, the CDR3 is TGTGCCAGCAGCCAAGATTTTCCAGGCGGCAGCGGGGCTGTCCCAGGCTACAATGAGCAGTTCTTC.

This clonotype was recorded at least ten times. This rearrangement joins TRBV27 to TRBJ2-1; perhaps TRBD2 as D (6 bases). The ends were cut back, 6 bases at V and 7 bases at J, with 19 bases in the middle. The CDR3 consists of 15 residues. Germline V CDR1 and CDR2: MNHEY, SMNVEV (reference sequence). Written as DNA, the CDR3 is TGTGCCAGCAGCCGATCCCCCGGGAGTCTGAATGAGCAGTTCTTC. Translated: CASSRSPGSLNEQFF.

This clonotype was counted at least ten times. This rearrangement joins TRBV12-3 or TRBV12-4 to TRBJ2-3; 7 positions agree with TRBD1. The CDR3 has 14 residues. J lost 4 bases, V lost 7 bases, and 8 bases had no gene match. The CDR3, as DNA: TGTGCCAGCACACAGGGGCTCTGGGCAGATACGCAGTATTTT. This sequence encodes CASTQGLWADTQYF.

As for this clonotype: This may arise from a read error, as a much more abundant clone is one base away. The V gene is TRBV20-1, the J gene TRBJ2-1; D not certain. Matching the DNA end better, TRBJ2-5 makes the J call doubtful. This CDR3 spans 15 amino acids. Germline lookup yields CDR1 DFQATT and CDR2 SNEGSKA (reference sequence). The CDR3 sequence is CSARDRAKYKETQYF. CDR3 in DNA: TGCAGTGCTAGAGACCGGGCCAAGTATAAAGAGACCCAGTACTTC.